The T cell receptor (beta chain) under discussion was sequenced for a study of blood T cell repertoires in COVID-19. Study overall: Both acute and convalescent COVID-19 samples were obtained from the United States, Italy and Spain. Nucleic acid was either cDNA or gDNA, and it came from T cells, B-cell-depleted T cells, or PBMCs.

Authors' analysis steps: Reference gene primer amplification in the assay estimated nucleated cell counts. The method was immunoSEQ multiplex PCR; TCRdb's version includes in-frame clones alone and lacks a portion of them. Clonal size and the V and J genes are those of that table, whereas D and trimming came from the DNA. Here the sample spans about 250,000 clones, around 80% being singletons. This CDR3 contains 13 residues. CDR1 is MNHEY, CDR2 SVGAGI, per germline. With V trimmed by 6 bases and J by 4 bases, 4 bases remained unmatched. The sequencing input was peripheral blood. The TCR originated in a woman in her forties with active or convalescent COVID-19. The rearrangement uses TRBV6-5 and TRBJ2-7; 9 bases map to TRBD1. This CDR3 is CASRRDRVYEQYF. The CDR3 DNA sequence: TGTGCCAGCAGACGGGACAGGGTTTACGAGCAGTACTTC.